One sample yielded the 8 T cell receptor beta chains listed below, sequenced in a study of blood T cells in healthy people across ages. Then a second PCR, running about 6 to 12 cycles, was carried out with a sample-barcoded 5' primer and a J-beta primer mix. A single record per CDR3 protein comes from TCRdb applying MiXCR to the 5' RACE reads. The sample carries 1.4 million to 1.5 million distinct CDR3 sequences, 42% recorded once. Material: blood. Receptors were obtained from a woman aged 18-29 years in good health.

This chain joins TRBV11-2 and TRBJ2-6; the match to TRBD1 covers 7 bases. J gave up 0 bases and V 7 bases, and 6 bases lay outside the gene matches. This CDR3 has 16 residues. The V gene's germline CDR1 is SGHAT and CDR2 FQNNGV. In DNA, the CDR3 is TGTGCCAGCACCTGGGACAGAGCCTCTGGGGCCAACGTCCTGACTTTC. Its translation: CASTWDRASGANVLTF.

CDR3 loop: CASSFLGMDQPQHF. The CDR3 DNA reads TGTGCCAGCAGTTTTTTGGGGATGGATCAGCCCCAGCATTTT. V usage is TRBV27 and J usage is TRBJ1-5; no clear D. The CDR3 sequence is 14 residues long. Deletions cut 3 bases from V and 5 bases from J, with 11 bases between. CDR1 and CDR2 from the germline V gene are MNHEY and SMNVEV (reference sequence).

The chain combines TRBV6-5 with TRBJ2-5, with D perhaps assigned TRBD1 or TRBD2 (5 bases each). Germline lookup yields CDR1 MNHEY and CDR2 SVGAGI. Trimming left V 0 bases short and J 0 bases short, with 8 bases between. CDR3 size: 15 residues. CDR3 amino acids: CASSYSTGHQETQYF. In DNA, the CDR3 is TGTGCCAGCAGTTACTCAACGGGACACCAAGAGACCCAGTACTTC.

This clonotype was recorded once. The gene calls are TRBV12-3 or TRBV12-4 and TRBJ2-2, with 8 bases matching TRBD2. This CDR3 has 13 amino acids. Trimming took 6 bases from V and 8 from J; bases not matched to a gene: 5. The CDR3 loop is CASSAAGVGELFF. In DNA, the CDR3 is TGTGCCAGCAGCGCAGCGGGGGTGGGGGAGCTGTTTTTT.

This sequence joins TRBV20-1 and TRBJ2-7; TRBD2 matches at 7 bases. The CDR3 contains 14 residues. J lost 5 bases, V lost 1 base, and 8 bases had no gene match. Germline values: CDR1 DFQATT, CDR2 SNEGSKA (reference sequence). The chain's CDR3 is CSARVAGAANEQYF. For the CDR3, the DNA is TGCAGTGCTAGAGTTGCGGGAGCGGCGAACGAGCAGTACTTC.

The J gene is TRBJ2-2, the V gene TRBV27; unclear D gene. The CDR3 is 12 residues long. V was pared by 7 bases and J by 3 bases, with 6 bases between. Germline CDR1 is MNHEY and CDR2 is SMNVEV (reference sequence). The CDR3 coding sequence is TGTGCCAGCACAGGTTACACCGGGGAGCTGTTTTTT. It is translated as CASTGYTGELFF.

The V call is TRBV4-1, the J call TRBJ1-4; D uncertain. From germline, CDR1 is MGHRA and CDR2 YSYEKL. The V and J ends lost 1 base and 4 bases respectively, with 13 bases between them. The CDR3 length is 16 residues. In DNA, the CDR3 is TGCGCCAGCAGCCAAGGGTTTGAAGGAAGTAATGAAAAACTGTTTTTT. Protein: CASSQGFEGSNEKLFF.

The chain recombines TRBV7-2 with TRBJ2-3; 9 bases match TRBD2. Germline CDR1 SGHTA, CDR2 FQGNSA. The CDR3 has 15 amino acids. V trimming: 5 bases; J trimming: 8 bases; junction bases outside the gene matches: 11. The CDR3 DNA reads as TGTGCCAGCAGCGCGACTAGCGGAGCCTCAGGTACGCAGTATTTT. It yields the protein CASSATSGASGTQYF.